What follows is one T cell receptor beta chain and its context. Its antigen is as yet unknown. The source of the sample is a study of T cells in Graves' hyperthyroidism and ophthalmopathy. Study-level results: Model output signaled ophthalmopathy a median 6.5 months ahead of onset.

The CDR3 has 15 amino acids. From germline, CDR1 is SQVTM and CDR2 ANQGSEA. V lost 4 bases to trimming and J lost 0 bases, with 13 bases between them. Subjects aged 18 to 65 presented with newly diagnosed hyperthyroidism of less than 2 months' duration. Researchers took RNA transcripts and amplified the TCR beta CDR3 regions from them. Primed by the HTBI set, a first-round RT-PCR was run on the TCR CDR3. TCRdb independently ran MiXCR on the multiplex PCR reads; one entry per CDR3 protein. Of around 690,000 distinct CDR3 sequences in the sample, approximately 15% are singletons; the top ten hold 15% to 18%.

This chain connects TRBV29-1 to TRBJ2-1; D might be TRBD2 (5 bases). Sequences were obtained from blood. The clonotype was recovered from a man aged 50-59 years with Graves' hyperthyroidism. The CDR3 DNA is TGCAGCGTTGTTTGGACTCTCGGCTCCTACAATGAGCAGTTCTTC. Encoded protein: CSVVWTLGSYNEQFF.